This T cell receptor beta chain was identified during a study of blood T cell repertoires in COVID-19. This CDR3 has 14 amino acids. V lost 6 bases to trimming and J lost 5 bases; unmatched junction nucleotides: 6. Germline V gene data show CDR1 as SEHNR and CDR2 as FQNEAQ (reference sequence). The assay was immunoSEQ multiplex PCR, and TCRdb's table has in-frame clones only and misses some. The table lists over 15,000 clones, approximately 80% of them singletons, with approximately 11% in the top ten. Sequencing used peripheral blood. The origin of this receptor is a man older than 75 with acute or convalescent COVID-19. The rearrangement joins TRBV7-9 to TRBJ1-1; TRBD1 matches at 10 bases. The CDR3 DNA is TGTGCCAGCAGGTATGGACAGGGGGGAACTGAAGCTTTCTTT. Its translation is CASRYGQGGTEAFF.